One and the same sample provided the 6 T cell receptor beta chains below, sequenced in a study of post-analysis software for immune sequencing data. Study observations and caveats: TRBV5-6, TRBV5-1 and TRBV20-1 were among five TRBV segments more frequent in patients than controls.

Sequencing libraries made from TCR beta cDNA carried unique molecular identifiers. TCRdb ran MiXCR on the PCR reads and lists one entry per CDR3 protein. This table holds hundreds of thousands of distinct CDR3 sequences, about 53% found once. These receptors' targets are unknown. The sample taken for sequencing was blood. Every receptor here comes from a girl aged 10 to 17 with multiple sclerosis.

This clonotype was detected a few times. This chain links TRBV5-1 with TRBJ2-5; TRBD2 matches at 8 bases. In germline, CDR1 is SGHRS, CDR2 YFSETQ. The CDR3 covers 15 residues. The V and J ends lost 1 base and 4 bases, in that order; junction bases with no gene match: 6. In nucleotides, the CDR3 is TGCGCCAGCAGCTTGATGCGGGGGGCCCGAGAGACCCAGTACTTC. This translates into CASSLMRGARETQYF.

The V and J genes are TRBV7-9 and TRBJ1-4; 9 nucleotides match TRBD1. V lost 5 bases, J lost 8 bases, and 9 bases stayed unmatched. CDR3 size: 15 residues. Germline V lookup: CDR1 SEHNR, CDR2 FQNEAQ (reference sequence). CDR3 amino acids: CASSKGQGTVEKLFF. In DNA, the CDR3 is TGTGCCAGCAGCAAAGGACAGGGGACGGTGGAAAAACTGTTTTTT.

J is TRBJ2-7 and V is TRBV7-2; 10 bases align to TRBD1. The CDR3 extends over 15 amino acids. Trimming at V came to 5 bases and at J to 2 bases, leaving 6 bases not matched to a gene. CDR1 is SGHTA and CDR2 is FQGNSA in the germline V gene. CDR3 bases: TGTGCCAGCAGCGTAGGGGGACAGGGGACCTACGAGCAGTACTTC. It is translated as CASSVGGQGTYEQYF. Variable domain in full (rest from reference TRBV7-2 and TRBJ2-7): GAGVSQSPSNKVTEKGKDVELRCDPISGHTALYWYRQSLGQGLEFLIYFQGNSAPDKSGLPSDRFSAERTGGSVSTLTIQRTQQEDSAVYLCASSVGGQGTYEQYFGPGTRLTVT.

The chain carries TRBV12-5 and TRBJ2-3; D might be TRBD1 or TRBD2, each matching 5 bases. The germline V gene has CDR1 LGHNT and CDR2 FRNRAP. Trimming took 0 bases from V and 1 from J, leaving 17 bases between them. This CDR3 comprises 18 residues. The CDR3, as DNA: TGTGCTAGTGGTTTGGTGGTCCTACGGGACGGGCGCACAGATACGCAGTATTTT. Protein product: CASGLVVLRDGRTDTQYF.

The V call is TRBV6-5, the J call TRBJ2-5; no clear D. The J call is doubtful: the DNA matches TRBJ2-7 better. CDR1 and CDR2 from the germline V gene are MNHEY and SVGAGI. This CDR3 contains 15 residues. Here the CDR3 reads CASSYSILGKYEQYF. The CDR3 coding sequence is TGTGCCAGCAGTTACTCGATTCTGGGGAAGTACGAGCAGTACTTC.

This chain uses TRBV20-1 with TRBJ2-5, with TRBD1 identical over 7 bases. The CDR3 is 14 residues long. The J segment lost 3 bases and the V segment lost 5 bases, leaving 9 bases of the junction unmatched. Germline V gene sequence: CDR1 DFQATT, CDR2 SNEGSKA (reference sequence). CDR3 nucleotides: TGCAGTGCTGTCTCTCGGACAGGAAAAGAGACCCAGTACTTC. Its translation is CSAVSRTGKETQYF.